This T cell receptor beta chain was recovered during a study of response to subunit inactivated influenza vaccine. Study-wide points: Each seasonal influenza vaccination recruits few new T cells, the authors suggested.

The CDR3 extends over 15 amino acids. Germline V gives CDR1 MNHEY, CDR2 SVGAGI. Trimming removed 0 bases from V and 6 bases from J, with 14 bases in between. With regard to this clonotype: Its cognate antigen is unknown.

Using its own MiXCR run on the RT-PCR reads, TCRdb lists one record per CDR3 protein. This sample yields 610,000 or so distinct CDR3 sequences, of which roughly 15% are seen a single time; over 8.5% belongs to the top ten. Sequenced here: PBMCs from blood, sampled 12 days after vaccination. This clonotype was obtained from a man aged 50 to 59 who received an inactivated influenza vaccine. This chain links TRBV6-5 with TRBJ1-2, with D uncertain. The CDR3 nucleotides are TGTGCCAGCAGTTACTCTGGCAGTCTCTCCCATGGCTACACCTTC. It translates to CASSYSGSLSHGYTF.